This T cell receptor beta chain emerged from a study of OX40 agonist ivuxolimab in advanced cancers. Method: immunoSEQ multiplex PCR; TCRdb's copy keeps in-frame clones and lacks some. The sample shows over 75,000 clones, 90% of them seen only once. V lost 3 bases, J lost 4 bases, and 13 bases lay in between. Germline CDR1 and CDR2: LNHDA and SQIVND (reference sequence). This CDR3 has 15 amino acids. As concerns this clone: The antigen is unknown.

Overall study findings and caveats: At 0.1 to 3.0 mg/kg, clonal expansion of CD4+ and CD8+ blood T cells had occurred by week 6.

This TCR was sampled from an adult with an advanced solid tumor such as melanoma, head and neck, liver or kidney cancer. The sample in question was CD4+ or CD8+ T cells sorted from blood, obtained in a trial of the OX40 agonist ivuxolimab. The chain joins TRBV19 to TRBJ1-5, with D possibly matching TRBD1 (6 bases). The CDR3 DNA reads TGTGCCAGTAGTATCCCCGGCAGGGGAAATCAGCCCCAGCATTTT. This gives the protein CASSIPGRGNQPQHF. Variable domain in full (rest from reference TRBV19 and TRBJ1-5): DGGITQSPKYLFRKEGQNVTLSCEQNLNHDAMYWYRQDPGQGLRLIYYSQIVNDFQKGDIAEGYSVSREKKESFPLTVTSAQKNPTAFYLCASSIPGRGNQPQHFGDGTRLSIL.